Presented here are 20 T cell receptor beta chains from one specimen sequenced in a study of blood T cell repertoires in COVID-19. TCRdb's copy holds only in-frame clones and misses some; the assay was immunoSEQ multiplex PCR. The table has roughly 210,000 clones, roughly nine tenths seen once. Sequenced sample: peripheral blood. The origin of the receptors is a man aged 65 to 79 with acute or convalescent COVID-19.

The chain employs TRBV6-2 or TRBV6-3 and TRBJ2-7, with TRBD2 matching 10 bases. This CDR3 has 16 amino acids. V shed 5 bases and J 1 base; nucleotides not matched to a gene: 8. Germline CDR1 MNHEY, CDR2 SVGEGT. The CDR3 DNA is TGTGCCAGCAGTACATTCGTTAGCGGGAGGTCCTACGAGCAGTACTTC. Residues: CASSTFVSGRSYEQYF.

In its sample, this clone was seen many times. This rearrangement joins TRBV6-1 to TRBJ1-2, with a weak D call TRBD1 (6 bases). Germline CDR1 reads MNHNS; CDR2 reads SASEGT. V was cut by 2 bases and J by 4 bases, with 11 bases left in between. This CDR3 is built from 14 residues. The CDR3 nucleotides read TGTGCCAGCAGTGAACCCGGGACATCCTATGGCTACACCTTC. It specifies CASSEPGTSYGYTF.

The chain joins TRBV7-2 to TRBJ2-2; 8 bases match TRBD2. V trimming: 6 bases; J trimming: 1 base; junction bases outside the gene matches: 4. The CDR3 contains 15 residues. Germline lookup yields CDR1 SGHTA and CDR2 FQGNSA. CDR3 region: CASRLTSVNTGELFF. DNA of the CDR3: TGTGCCAGCAGGCTGACTAGCGTGAACACCGGGGAGCTGTTTTTT. The full variable domain, with the rest looked up from reference TRBV7-2 and TRBJ2-2, is GAGVSQSPSNKVTEKGKDVELRCDPISGHTALYWYRQSLGQGLEFLIYFQGNSAPDKSGLPSDRFSAERTGGSVSTLTIQRTQQEDSAVYLCASRLTSVNTGELFFGEGSRLTVL.

The gene calls are TRBV18 and TRBJ1-5; 7 bases map to TRBD1. CDR1 and CDR2 (germline): KGHSH, LQKENI. V dropped 4 bases and J dropped 2; count of bases not matched to a gene: 5. The CDR3 has 15 residues. CDR3 in amino acids: CASSLGTARNQPQHF. The CDR3 nucleotides are TGTGCCAGCTCACTCGGGACAGCTCGCAATCAGCCCCAGCATTTT.

The gene calls are TRBV18 and TRBJ2-5; 8 bases map to TRBD1. V was pared by 2 bases and J by 5 bases, with 13 bases of the junction left unmatched. Germline V gene sequence: CDR1 KGHSH, CDR2 LQKENI. The CDR3 totals 17 residues. DNA for the CDR3: TGTGCCAGCTCACCAAGTGCTGGCCAGGGGGCATTTGAGACCCAGTACTTC. It yields the protein CASSPSAGQGAFETQYF.

The CDR3 region is CASSPGQGNGYTF. As DNA, the CDR3 is TGTGCCAGCTCACCCGGACAGGGGAATGGCTACACCTTC. The chain combines TRBV18 with TRBJ1-2; 9 positions agree with TRBD1. CDR1 is KGHSH, CDR2 LQKENI, per germline. The J segment lost 6 bases and the V segment lost 3 bases, leaving 2 bases of the junction unmatched. The CDR3 is made up of 13 amino acids.

This clone was recorded only once. DNA for the CDR3: TGCGCCAGCAGCTTGGACGCAGGGTCTGGGGCCAACGTCCTGACTTTC. Protein: CASSLDAGSGANVLTF. The gene calls are TRBV5-1 and TRBJ2-6, with a weak D call TRBD1 (5 bases). Germline V gene data show CDR1 as SGHRS and CDR2 as YFSETQ. The CDR3 contains 16 residues. V dropped 0 bases and J dropped 1 base, with 8 bases sitting between them.

This clone has only one observation. For the CDR3, the DNA is TGTGCCAGCAGCCAAGTACAGGGGCGTACACCCCTCCACTTT. It translates to CASSQVQGRTPLHF. The V gene is TRBV14, the J gene TRBJ1-6, with 7 bases fitting TRBD1. The CDR3 is 14 amino acids. V lost 1 base, J lost 11 bases, and 5 bases stayed unmatched. Germline V CDR1 and CDR2: SGHDN, FVKESK.

This clone was recorded only once. The V gene is TRBV6-5, the J gene TRBJ1-6; 9 bases match TRBD1. CDR3 length equals 15 residues. Unmatched junction bases numbered 7, after V lost 6 bases and J lost 7 bases. CDR1 is MNHEY and CDR2 is SVGAGI in the germline V gene. The CDR3, as DNA: TGTGCCAGCAGCTCACAGGGGGCAGGCAATTCACCCCTCCACTTT. Its protein is CASSSQGAGNSPLHF.

The chain carries TRBV28 and TRBJ2-7; maybe TRBD1 (5 bases). The CDR3 is made up of 15 amino acids. Between the trimmed V and J ends, which lost 2 bases and 1 base, there was a span of 12 bases. CDR1 MDHEN and CDR2 SYDVKM come from the germline V gene. The CDR3 region is CASSLGGATSYEQYF. In nucleotides, the CDR3 is TGTGCCAGCAGTTTAGGTGGGGCGACTTCCTACGAGCAGTACTTC.

The CDR3, as DNA: TGTGCCAGCAGCTTTCTCACTAGCGGGAGGCCTCGGGACGAGCAGTACTTC. As protein: CASSFLTSGRPRDEQYF. V is TRBV7-2 and J is TRBJ2-7; the match to TRBD2 covers 12 bases. Trimming at V came to 3 bases and at J to 5 bases, leaving 11 bases not matched to a gene. The CDR3 spans 17 residues. Germline V CDR1 and CDR2: SGHTA, FQGNSA.

The chain has TRBV6-5 and TRBJ1-2; D gene ambiguous. The V gene's germline CDR1 is MNHEY and CDR2 SVGAGI. CDR3 size: 15 residues. Trimming shortened V by 0 bases and J by 4 bases, and 12 bases separated the two germline ends. This chain's CDR3 is CASSYSSEPAYGYTF. The DNA of the CDR3 is TGTGCCAGCAGTTACTCAAGCGAGCCAGCCTATGGCTACACCTTC.

This clone was found once. The rearrangement joins TRBV5-8 to TRBJ1-6; D may be TRBD1 (5 bases). This CDR3 region has 15 residues. Deletions cut 1 base from V and 9 bases from J, with 14 bases between. Germline CDR1 reads SGHTS; CDR2 reads YDEGEE. The CDR3 sequence: CASSLQTAGTSPLHF. DNA of the CDR3: TGTGCCAGCAGCTTGCAGACTGCGGGGACTTCACCCCTCCACTTT.

This chain connects TRBV5-4 to TRBJ1-2; D remains unclear. CDR3 length: 12 amino acids. Germline values: CDR1 SGHNT, CDR2 YYREEE (reference sequence). V dropped 4 bases and J dropped 5 bases, with 9 bases sitting between them. This chain's CDR3 is CASSLDPYGYTF. The CDR3 DNA sequence: TGTGCCAGCAGCCTGGATCCTTATGGCTACACCTTC.

The V gene is TRBV28, the J gene TRBJ2-7; D unresolved. The CDR3 contains 11 residues. Germline lookup yields CDR1 MDHEN and CDR2 SYDVKM. V shed 2 bases and J shed 4 bases, with 3 bases lying between them. The CDR3 loop is CASSLRYEQYF. The CDR3 DNA reads as TGTGCCAGCAGTTTACGGTACGAGCAGTACTTC.

The rearrangement links TRBV5-1 to TRBJ2-1; no clear D gene. CDR1 and CDR2 from the germline V gene are SGHRS and YFSETQ. The CDR3 has 19 residues. Trimming removed 3 bases from V and 1 base from J, with 23 bases in between. The CDR3 here is CASSSGLQRSVRSYNEQFF. The CDR3 region has the DNA TGCGCCAGCAGCTCCGGGTTACAACGCTCGGTTAGGTCCTACAATGAGCAGTTCTTC.

This clone has just a few counts. The gene calls are TRBV5-1 and TRBJ2-5, with TRBD1 as a possible D gene (6 bases). Germline-derived CDR1 and CDR2 are SGHRS and YFSETQ. The length of the CDR3 is 15 residues. V lost 0 bases and J 0 bases, leaving 9 bases between the germline ends. CDR3 DNA sequence: TGCGCCAGCAGCTTGGTTGGGACAAACCAAGAGACCCAGTACTTC. This encodes CASSLVGTNQETQYF.

V is TRBV19 and J is TRBJ2-1; tentatively, D is TRBD1 (6 bases). The CDR3 is made up of 14 amino acids. Trimming cost V 5 bases and J 4 bases, with 12 bases left between them. Per germline, CDR1 LNHDA and CDR2 SQIVND (reference sequence). CDR3 nucleotides: TGTGCCAGTAGTGCCGGGACACTATACAATGAGCAGTTCTTC. Translated, it gives CASSAGTLYNEQFF.

This chain links TRBV5-4 with TRBJ1-2; TRBD1 might be the D (5 bases). Trimming pared 6 bases from V and 2 bases from J, leaving 17 bases between. CDR1 and CDR2 (germline): SGHNT, YYREEE (reference sequence). There are 15 residues in the CDR3. The CDR3 DNA reads TGTGCCAGCACCTTACTGAACAGGATAAACTATGGCTACACCTTC. This codes for CASTLLNRINYGYTF. The full variable domain, in which reference TRBV5-4 and TRBJ1-2 provide the parts outside the CDR3, is ETGVTQSPTHLIKTRGQQVTLRCSSQSGHNTVSWYQQALGQGPQFIFQYYREEENGRGNFPPRFSGLQFPNYSSELNVNALELDDSALYLCASTLLNRINYGYTFGSGTRLTVV.

The chain joins TRBV10-2 to TRBJ2-7, with a tentative D call TRBD2 (5 bases). With 2 bases removed from V and 2 bases from J, the gap between germline ends came to 13 bases. This CDR3 contains 15 residues. Germline CDR1 WSHSY, CDR2 SAAADI. The CDR3 DNA is TGCGCCAGCAGTGAGCCGGGTGAGGGAGCCTACGAGCAGTACTTC. Its protein product is CASSEPGEGAYEQYF.